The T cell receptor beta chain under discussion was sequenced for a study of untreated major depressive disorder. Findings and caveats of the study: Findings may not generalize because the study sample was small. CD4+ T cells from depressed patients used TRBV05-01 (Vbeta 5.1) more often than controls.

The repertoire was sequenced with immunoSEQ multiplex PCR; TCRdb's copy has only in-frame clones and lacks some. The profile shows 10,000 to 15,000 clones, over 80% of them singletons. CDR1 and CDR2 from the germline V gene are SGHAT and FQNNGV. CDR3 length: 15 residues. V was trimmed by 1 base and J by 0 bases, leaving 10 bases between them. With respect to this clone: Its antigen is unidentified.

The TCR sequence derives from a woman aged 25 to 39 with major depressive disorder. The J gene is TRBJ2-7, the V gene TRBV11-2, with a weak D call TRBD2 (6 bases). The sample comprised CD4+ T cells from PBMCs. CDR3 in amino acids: CASSLVRGFSYEQYF. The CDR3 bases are TGTGCCAGCAGCTTAGTACGGGGGTTCTCCTACGAGCAGTACTTC.